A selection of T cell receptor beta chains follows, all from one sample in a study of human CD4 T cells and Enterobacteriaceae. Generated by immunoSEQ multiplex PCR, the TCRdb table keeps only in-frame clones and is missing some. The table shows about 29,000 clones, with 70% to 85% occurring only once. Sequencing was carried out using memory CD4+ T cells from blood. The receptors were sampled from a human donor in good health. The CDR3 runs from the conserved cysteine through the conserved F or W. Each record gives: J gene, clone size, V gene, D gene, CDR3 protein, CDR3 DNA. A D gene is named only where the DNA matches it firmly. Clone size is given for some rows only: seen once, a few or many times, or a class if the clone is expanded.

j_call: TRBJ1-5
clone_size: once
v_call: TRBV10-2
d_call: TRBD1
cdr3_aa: CASSEAPWTGGQGNQPQHF
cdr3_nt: TGCGCCAGCAGTGAAGCCCCCTGGACAGGGGGCCAAGGCAATCAGCCCCAGCATTTT

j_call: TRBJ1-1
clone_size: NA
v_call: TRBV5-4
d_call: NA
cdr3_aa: CASSHPPPENTEAFF
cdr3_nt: TGTGCCAGCAGCCACCCGCCCCCAGAGAACACTGAAGCTTTCTTT

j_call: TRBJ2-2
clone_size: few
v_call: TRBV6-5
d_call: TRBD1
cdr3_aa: CASSSPGTGGTGELFF
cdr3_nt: TGTGCCAGCAGTTCGCCGGGGACAGGGGGCACCGGGGAGCTGTTTTTT

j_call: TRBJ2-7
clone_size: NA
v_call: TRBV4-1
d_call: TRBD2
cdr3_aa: CASSHGGGPSYEQYF
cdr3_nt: TGCGCCAGCAGCCATGGGGGGGGTCCATCCTACGAGCAGTACTTC

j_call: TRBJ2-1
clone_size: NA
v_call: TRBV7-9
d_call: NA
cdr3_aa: CASSSGRISYNEQFF
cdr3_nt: TGTGCCAGCAGCTCGGGTCGAATATCCTACAATGAGCAGTTCTTC

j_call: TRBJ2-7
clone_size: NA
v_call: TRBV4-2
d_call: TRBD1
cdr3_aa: CASSQDRRRDSSYEQYF
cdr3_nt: TGTGCCAGCAGCCAAGATCGGCGCCGGGACAGCTCCTACGAGCAGTACTTC

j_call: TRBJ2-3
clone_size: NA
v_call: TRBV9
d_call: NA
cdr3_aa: CASSVGSGSTDTQYF
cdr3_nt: TGTGCCAGCAGCGTAGGGAGCGGGAGCACAGATACGCAGTATTTT

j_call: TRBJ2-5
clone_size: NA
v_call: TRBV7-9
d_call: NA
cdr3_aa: CASTLQGQETQYF
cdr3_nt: TGTGCCAGCACCCTCCAGGGACAAGAGACCCAGTACTTC

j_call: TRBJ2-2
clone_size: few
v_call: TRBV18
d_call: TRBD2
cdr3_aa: CASSRGTSGNELFF
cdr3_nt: TGTGCCAGCTCACGCGGGACTAGCGGAAATGAGCTGTTTTTT

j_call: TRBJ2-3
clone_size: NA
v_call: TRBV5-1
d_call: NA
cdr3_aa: CASSSDLTDTQYF
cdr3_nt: TGCGCCAGCAGCTCGGACTTAACAGATACGCAGTATTTT

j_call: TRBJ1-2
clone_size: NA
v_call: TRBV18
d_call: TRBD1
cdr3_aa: CASSKGQAEANYGYTF
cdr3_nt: TGTGCCAGCTCAAAGGGACAGGCAGAAGCTAACTATGGCTACACCTTC

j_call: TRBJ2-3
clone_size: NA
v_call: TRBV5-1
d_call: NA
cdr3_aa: CASSLAPDGWGTQYF
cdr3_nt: TGCGCCAGCAGCTTGGCCCCCGACGGGTGGGGTACGCAGTATTTT

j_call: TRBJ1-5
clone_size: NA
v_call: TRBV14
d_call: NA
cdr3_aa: CASSQDTAGPQHF
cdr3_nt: TGTGCCAGCAGCCAAGATACCGCCGGGCCCCAGCATTTT

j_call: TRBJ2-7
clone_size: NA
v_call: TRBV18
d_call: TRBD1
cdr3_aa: CASSPPRTGSAYEQYF
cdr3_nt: TGTGCCAGCTCACCACCGAGGACAGGGTCCGCCTACGAGCAGTACTTC

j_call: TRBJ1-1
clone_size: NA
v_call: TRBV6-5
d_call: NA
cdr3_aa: CASSYGFEAFF
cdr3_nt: TGTGCCAGCAGTTACGGGTTTGAAGCTTTCTTT

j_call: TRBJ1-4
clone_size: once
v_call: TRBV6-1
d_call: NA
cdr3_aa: CASSLGREKLFF
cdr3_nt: TGTGCCAGCAGTCTGGGGCGGGAAAAACTGTTTTTT

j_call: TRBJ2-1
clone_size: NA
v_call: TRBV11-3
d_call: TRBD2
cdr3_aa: CASSLDQGGTSGYNEQFF
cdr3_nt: TGTGCCAGCAGCTTAGATCAAGGTGGGACTAGCGGATACAATGAGCAGTTCTTC

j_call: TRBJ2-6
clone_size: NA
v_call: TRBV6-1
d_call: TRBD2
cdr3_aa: CASSEVLAGSGANVLTF
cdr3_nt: TGTGCCAGCAGTGAAGTCCTAGCGGGCTCTGGGGCCAACGTCCTGACTTTC

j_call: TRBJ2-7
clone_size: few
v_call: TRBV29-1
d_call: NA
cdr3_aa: CSVEISLGNYEQYF
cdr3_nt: TGCAGCGTTGAAATCAGTCTAGGCAACTACGAGCAGTACTTC

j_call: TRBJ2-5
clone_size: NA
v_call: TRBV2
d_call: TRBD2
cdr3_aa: CASSEALLAGWKTQYF
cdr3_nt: TGTGCCAGCAGTGAAGCGCTACTAGCGGGATGGAAGACCCAGTACTTC

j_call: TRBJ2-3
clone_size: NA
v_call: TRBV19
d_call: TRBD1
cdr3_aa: CASSGTGELNTQYF
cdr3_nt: TGTGCCAGTTCCGGGACAGGGGAACTGAATACGCAGTATTTT

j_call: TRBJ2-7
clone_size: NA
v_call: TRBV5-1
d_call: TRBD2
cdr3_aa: CASSLGLAGATYEQYF
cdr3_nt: TGCGCCAGCAGCTTGGGACTAGCGGGGGCTACCTACGAGCAGTACTTC

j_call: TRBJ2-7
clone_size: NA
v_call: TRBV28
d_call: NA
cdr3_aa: CASSLVAYEQYF
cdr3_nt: TGTGCCAGCAGTTTGGTGGCCTACGAGCAGTACTTC

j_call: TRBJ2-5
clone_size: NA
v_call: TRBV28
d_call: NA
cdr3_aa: CASSLDPIRRVETQYF
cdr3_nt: TGTGCCAGCAGTTTAGACCCGATTAGGCGCGTGGAGACCCAGTACTTC

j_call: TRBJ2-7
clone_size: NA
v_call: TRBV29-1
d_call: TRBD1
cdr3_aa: CSVEQGASGEQYF
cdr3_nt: TGCAGCGTGGAACAGGGGGCTAGTGGGGAGCAGTACTTC

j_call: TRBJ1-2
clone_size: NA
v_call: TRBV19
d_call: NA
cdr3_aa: CASSNRGDGYTF
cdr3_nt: TGTGCCAGTAGTAATAGAGGTGATGGCTACACCTTC

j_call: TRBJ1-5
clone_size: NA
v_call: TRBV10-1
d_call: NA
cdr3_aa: CASSPGVNQPQHF
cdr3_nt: TGCGCCAGCAGCCCGGGAGTAAATCAGCCCCAGCATTTT

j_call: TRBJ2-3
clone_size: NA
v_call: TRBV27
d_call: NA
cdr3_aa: CASTTQWQGHNTDTQYF
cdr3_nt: TGTGCCAGCACTACTCAGTGGCAGGGACATAACACAGATACGCAGTATTTT

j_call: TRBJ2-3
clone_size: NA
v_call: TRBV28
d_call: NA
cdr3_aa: CASSLRQGGADTQYF
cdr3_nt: TGTGCCAGCAGCCTTCGTCAGGGAGGAGCAGATACGCAGTATTTT

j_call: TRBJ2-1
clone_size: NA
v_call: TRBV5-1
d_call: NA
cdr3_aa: CASSSILSGHSYNEQFF
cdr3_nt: TGCGCCAGCAGCTCGATTTTGAGCGGGCATTCCTACAATGAGCAGTTCTTC

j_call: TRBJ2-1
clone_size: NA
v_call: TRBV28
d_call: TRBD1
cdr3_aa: CATWMGLGQGASDEQFF
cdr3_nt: TGTGCCACCTGGATGGGGTTGGGGCAGGGGGCTTCGGATGAGCAGTTCTTC

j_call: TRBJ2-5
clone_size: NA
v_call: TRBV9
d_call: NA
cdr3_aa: CASSVGGMGQETQYF
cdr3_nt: TGTGCCAGCAGCGTGGGGGGCATGGGGCAAGAGACCCAGTACTTC

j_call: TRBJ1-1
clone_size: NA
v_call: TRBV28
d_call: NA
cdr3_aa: CASSSSVGEQGEAFF
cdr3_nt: TGTGCCAGCAGTTCCTCAGTCGGTGAACAGGGTGAAGCTTTCTTT

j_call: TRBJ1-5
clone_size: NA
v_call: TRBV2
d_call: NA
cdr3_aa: CASSEAPSQPQHF
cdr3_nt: TGTGCCAGCAGTGAAGCCCCGTCGCAGCCCCAGCATTTT

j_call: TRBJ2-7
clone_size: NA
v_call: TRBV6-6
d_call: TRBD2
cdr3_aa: CATKRGQNSYEQYF
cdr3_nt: TGTGCCACCAAGCGGGGCCAAAACTCCTACGAGCAGTACTTC

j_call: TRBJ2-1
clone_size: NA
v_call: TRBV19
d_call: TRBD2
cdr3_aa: CASIAGSNGNEQFF
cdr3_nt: TGTGCCAGTATAGCGGGGAGTAATGGCAATGAGCAGTTCTTC

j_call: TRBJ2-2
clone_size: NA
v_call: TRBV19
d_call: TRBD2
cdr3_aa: CASGTSGSVGELFF
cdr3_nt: TGTGCCAGTGGGACTAGCGGGAGTGTCGGGGAGCTGTTTTTT

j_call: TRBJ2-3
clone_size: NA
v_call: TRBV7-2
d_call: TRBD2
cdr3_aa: CASTLSGAWDTQYF
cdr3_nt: TGTGCCAGCACCCTTAGCGGGGCATGGGATACGCAGTATTTT

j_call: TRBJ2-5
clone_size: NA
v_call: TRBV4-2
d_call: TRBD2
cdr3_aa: CASSQDRASGIGETQYF
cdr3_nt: TGTGCCAGCAGCCAAGATAGAGCTAGCGGGATCGGAGAGACCCAGTACTTC

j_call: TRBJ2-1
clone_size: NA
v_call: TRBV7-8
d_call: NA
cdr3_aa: CASSSLRAHEQFF
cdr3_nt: TGTGCCAGCAGCTCTCTTAGGGCCCATGAGCAGTTCTTC

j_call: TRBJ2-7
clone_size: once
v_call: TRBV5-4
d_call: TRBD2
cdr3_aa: CASSFRGGYEQYF
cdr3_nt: TGTGCCAGCAGCTTTCGGGGGGGCTACGAGCAGTACTTC

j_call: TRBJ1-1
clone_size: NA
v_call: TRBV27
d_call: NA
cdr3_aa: CASSRRDGSGTEAFF
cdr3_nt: TGTGCCAGCAGTAGAAGGGACGGTTCGGGCACTGAAGCTTTCTTT

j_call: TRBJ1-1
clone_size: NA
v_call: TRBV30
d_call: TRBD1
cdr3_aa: CAWSGGPTGVNTEAFF
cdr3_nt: TGTGCCTGGAGCGGGGGCCCGACAGGGGTGAACACTGAAGCTTTCTTT

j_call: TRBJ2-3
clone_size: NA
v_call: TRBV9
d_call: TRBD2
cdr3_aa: CASSVLAGGGPDTQYF
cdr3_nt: TGTGCCAGCAGCGTCTTAGCGGGAGGGGGGCCAGATACGCAGTATTTT

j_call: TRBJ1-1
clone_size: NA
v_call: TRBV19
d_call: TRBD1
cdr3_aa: CASISHRGSLEVFF
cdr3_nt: TGTGCCAGTATTAGTCACAGGGGGAGTTTGGAAGTTTTCTTT

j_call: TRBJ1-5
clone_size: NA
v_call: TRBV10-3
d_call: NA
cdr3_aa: CAISESSPTGYQPQHF
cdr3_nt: TGTGCCATCAGTGAGTCATCCCCAACGGGTTATCAGCCCCAGCATTTT

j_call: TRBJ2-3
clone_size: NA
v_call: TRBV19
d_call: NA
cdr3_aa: CASSRALSGGTSTDTQYF
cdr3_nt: TGTGCCAGTAGTAGGGCCCTGTCGGGTGGGACTAGCACAGATACGCAGTATTTT

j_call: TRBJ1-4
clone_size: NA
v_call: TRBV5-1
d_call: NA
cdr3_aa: CASSLGMGEKLFF
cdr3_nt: TGCGCCAGCAGCTTGGGGATGGGAGAAAAACTGTTTTTT

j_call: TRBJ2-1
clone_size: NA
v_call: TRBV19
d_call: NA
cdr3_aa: CASMEGSHNEQFF
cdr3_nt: TGTGCCAGTATGGAGGGATCCCACAATGAGCAGTTCTTC

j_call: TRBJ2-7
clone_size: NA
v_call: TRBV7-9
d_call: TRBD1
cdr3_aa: CASSPGTATSYEQYF
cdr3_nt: TGTGCCAGCAGCCCCGGGACAGCGACCTCCTACGAGCAGTACTTC

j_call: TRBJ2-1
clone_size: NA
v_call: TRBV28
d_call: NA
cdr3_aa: CASRNSLDEQFF
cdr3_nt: TGTGCCAGCAGAAACAGCTTGGATGAGCAGTTCTTC

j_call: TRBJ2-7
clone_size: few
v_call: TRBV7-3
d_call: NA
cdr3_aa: CASSQSLFYGGEQYF
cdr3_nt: TGTGCCAGCAGTCAATCCCTCTTTTATGGGGGCGAGCAGTACTTC

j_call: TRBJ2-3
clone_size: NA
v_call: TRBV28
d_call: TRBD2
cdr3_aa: CASSREGVPNF
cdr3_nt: TGTGCCAGCTCGAGGGAGGGAGTCCCGAATTTT

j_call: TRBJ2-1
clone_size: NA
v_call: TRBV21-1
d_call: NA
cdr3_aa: CASTPGQGNEQFF
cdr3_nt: TGTGCCAGCACCCCGGGACAGGGCAATGAGCAGTTCTTC